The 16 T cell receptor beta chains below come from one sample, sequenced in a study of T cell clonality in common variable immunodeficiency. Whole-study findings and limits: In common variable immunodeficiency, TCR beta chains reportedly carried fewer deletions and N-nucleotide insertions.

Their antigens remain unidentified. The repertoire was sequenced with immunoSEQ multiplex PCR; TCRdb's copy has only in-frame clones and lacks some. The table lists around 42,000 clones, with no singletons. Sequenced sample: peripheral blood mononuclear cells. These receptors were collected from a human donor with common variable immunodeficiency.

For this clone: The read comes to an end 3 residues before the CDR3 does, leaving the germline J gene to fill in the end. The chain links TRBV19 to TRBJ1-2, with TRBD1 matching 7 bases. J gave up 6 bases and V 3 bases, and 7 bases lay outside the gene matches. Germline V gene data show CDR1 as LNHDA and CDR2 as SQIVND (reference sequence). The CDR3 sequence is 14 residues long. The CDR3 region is CASSIGTTGDGYTF. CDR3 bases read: TGTGCCAGTAGTATCGGGACAACAGGGGATGGC.

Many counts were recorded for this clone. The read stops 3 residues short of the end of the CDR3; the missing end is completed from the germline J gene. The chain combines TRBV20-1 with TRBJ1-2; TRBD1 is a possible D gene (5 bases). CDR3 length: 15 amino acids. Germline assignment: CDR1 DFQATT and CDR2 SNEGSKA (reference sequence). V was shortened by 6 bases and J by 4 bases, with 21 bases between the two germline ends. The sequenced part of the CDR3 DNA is TGCAGTGCAAAAAGGGGCGAAAACCTAGGCTATGGC. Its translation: CSAKRGENLGYG. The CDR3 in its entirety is CSAKRGENLGYGYTF.

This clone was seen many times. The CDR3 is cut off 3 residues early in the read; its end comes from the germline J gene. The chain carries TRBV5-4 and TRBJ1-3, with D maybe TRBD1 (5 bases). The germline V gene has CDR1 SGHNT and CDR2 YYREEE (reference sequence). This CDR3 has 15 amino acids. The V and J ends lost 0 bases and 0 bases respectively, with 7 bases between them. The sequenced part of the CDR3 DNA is TGTGCCAGCAGCTTGGACAGGACCTCTGGAAACACC. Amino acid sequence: CASSLDRTSGNT. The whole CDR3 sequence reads CASSLDRTSGNTIYF.

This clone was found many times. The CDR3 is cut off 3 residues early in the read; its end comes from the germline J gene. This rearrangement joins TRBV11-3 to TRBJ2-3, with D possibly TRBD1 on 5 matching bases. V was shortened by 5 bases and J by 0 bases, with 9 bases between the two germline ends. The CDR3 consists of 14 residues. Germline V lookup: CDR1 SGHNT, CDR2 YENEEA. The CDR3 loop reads CASSQGLSTDTQYF. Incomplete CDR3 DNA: TGTGCCAGCAGCCAGGGTCTTAGCACAGATACG.

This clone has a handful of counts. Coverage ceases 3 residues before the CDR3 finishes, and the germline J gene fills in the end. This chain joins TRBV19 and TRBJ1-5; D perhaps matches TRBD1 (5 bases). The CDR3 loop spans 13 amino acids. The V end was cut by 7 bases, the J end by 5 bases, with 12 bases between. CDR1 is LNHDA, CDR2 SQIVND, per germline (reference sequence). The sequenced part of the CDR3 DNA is TGTGCCAGTACATCAGGGTTGTATCAGCCC. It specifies CASTSGLYQP. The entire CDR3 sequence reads CASTSGLYQPQHF.

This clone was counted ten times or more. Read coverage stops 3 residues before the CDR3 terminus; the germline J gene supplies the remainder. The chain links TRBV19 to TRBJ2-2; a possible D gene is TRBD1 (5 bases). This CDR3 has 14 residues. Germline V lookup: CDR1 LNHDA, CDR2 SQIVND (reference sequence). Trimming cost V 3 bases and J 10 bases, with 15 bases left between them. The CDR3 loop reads CASSIQGYVEELFF. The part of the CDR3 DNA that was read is TGTGCCAGTAGTATTCAGGGTTACGTTGAGGAG. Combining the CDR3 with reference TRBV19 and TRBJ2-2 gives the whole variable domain DGGITQSPKYLFRKEGQNVTLSCEQNLNHDAMYWYRQDPGQGLRLIYYSQIVNDFQKGDIAEGYSVSREKKESFPLTVTSAQKNPTAFYLCASSIQGYVEELFFGEGSRLTVL.

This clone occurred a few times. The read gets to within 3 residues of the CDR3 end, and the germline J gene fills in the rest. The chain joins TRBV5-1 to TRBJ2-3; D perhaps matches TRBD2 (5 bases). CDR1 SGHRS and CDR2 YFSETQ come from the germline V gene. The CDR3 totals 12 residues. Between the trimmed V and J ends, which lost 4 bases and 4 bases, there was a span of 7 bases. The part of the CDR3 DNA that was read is TGCGCCAGCAGCCCGGACTCAGATACG. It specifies CASSPDSDT. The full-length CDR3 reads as CASSPDSDTQYF.

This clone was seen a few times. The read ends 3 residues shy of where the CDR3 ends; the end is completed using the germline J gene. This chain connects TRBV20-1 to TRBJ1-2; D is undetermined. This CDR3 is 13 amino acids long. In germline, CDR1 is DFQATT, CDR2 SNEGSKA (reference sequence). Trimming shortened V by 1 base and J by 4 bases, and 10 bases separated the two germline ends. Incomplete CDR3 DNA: TGCAGTGCTAGAGGTTCCGGTGTCTATGGC. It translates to CSARGSGVYG. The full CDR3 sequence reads CSARGSGVYGYTF.

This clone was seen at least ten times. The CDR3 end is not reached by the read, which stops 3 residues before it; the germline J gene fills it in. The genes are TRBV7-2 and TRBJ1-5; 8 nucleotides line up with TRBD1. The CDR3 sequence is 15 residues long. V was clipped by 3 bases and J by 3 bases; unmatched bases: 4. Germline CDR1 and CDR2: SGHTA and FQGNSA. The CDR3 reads CASSFDRGVNQPQHF. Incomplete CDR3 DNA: TGTGCCAGCAGCTTCGACAGGGGAGTCAATCAGCCC.

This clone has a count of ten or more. The covered CDR3 bases are TGTGCCTGGACCAACGAGGACAGGGGCTATGAG. Its translation: CAWTNEDRGYE. The CDR3 reads in full as CAWTNEDRGYEQFF. J is TRBJ2-1 and V is TRBV30; 9 nucleotides match TRBD1. The read gets to within 3 residues of the CDR3 end, and the germline J gene fills in the rest. The length of the CDR3 is 14 residues. Germline V lookup: CDR1 GTSNPN, CDR2 SVGIG (reference sequence). With 4 bases clipped from V and 8 bases from J, the junction kept 9 bases outside the gene matches.

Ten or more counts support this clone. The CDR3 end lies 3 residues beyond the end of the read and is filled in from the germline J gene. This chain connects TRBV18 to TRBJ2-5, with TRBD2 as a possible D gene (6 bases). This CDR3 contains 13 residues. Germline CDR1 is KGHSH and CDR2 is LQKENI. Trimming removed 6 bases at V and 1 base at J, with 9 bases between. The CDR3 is CASSGLLQETQYF. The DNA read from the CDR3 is TGTGCCAGCTCTGGACTACTCCAAGAGACC.

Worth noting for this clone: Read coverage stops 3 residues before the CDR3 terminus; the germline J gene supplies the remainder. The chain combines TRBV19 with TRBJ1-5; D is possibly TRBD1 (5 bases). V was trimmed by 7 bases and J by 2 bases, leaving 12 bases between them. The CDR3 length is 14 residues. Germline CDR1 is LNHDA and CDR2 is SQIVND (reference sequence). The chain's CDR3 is CASNGRVGNQPQHF. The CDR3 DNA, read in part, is TGTGCCAGTAACGGCAGGGTCGGCAATCAGCCC.

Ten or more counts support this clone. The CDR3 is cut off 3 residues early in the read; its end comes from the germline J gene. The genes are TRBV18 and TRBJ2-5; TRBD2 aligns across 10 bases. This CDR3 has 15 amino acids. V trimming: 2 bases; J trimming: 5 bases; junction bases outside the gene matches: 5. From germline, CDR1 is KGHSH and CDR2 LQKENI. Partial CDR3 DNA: TGTGCCAGCTCACCAAGCGGGGGGGCCTTTGAGACC. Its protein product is CASSPSGGAFET. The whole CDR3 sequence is CASSPSGGAFETQYF.

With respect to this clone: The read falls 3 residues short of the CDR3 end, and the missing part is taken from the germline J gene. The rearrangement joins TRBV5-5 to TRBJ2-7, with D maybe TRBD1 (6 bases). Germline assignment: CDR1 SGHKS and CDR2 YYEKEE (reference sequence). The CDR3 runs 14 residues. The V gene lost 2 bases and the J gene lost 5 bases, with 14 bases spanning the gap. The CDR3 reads CASSLQGFYHEQYF. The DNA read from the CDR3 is TGTGCCAGCAGCTTACAGGGTTTCTACCACGAG.

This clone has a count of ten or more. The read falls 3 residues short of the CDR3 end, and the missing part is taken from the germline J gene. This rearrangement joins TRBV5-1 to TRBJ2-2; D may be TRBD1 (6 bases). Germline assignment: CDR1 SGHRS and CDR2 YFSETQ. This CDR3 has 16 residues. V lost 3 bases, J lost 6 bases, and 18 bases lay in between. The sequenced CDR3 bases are TGCGCCAGCAGCTCCACCCCTACAGGGCCCCCCGGGGAG. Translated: CASSSTPTGPPGE. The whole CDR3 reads CASSSTPTGPPGELFF.

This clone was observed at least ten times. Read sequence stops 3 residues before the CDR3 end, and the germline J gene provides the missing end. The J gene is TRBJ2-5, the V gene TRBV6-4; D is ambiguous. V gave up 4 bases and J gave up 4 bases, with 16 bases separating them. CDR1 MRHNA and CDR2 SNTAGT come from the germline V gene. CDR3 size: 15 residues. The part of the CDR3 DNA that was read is TGTGCCAGCAGTGCCTCCCCCGGGTCGGGAGAGACC. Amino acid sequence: CASSASPGSGET. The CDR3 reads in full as CASSASPGSGETQYF.